A single sample gave rise to the 31 T cell receptor beta chains below, sequenced in a study of read filtering for tumor transcriptome and immune sequencing. From 300 to 400 ng of RNA, a library with molecular barcoded alpha/delta and beta/gamma adaptors was made. One entry per CDR3 protein results from TCRdb running MiXCR on the reads. The data hold under 50,000 distinct CDR3 sequences, with about 13% observed a single time. The sequenced sample was a population of CD138-negative cells sorted from bone marrow. These receptors were obtained from a donor at least 40 years old with multiple myeloma.

This clonotype showed up many times. V usage is TRBV5-1 and J usage is TRBJ1-4, with 8 nucleotides matching TRBD1. J was trimmed by 3 bases and V by 3 bases; bases with no gene match: 7. CDR3 size: 16 residues. Germline V gene sequence: CDR1 SGHRS, CDR2 YFSETQ. The CDR3 bases are TGCGCCAGCAGCTCGGGACAGGCCCCAGCTAATGAAAAACTGTTTTTT. As protein: CASSSGQAPANEKLFF. Full variable domain (rest looked up from reference TRBV5-1 and TRBJ1-4): KAGVTQTPRYLIKTRGQQVTLSCSPISGHRSVSWYQQTPGQGLQFLFEYFSETQRNKGNFPGRFSGRQFSNSRSEMNVSTLELGDSALYLCASSSGQAPANEKLFFGSGTQLSVL.

Remarks on this clonotype: The CDR3 ends on some other residue instead of the conserved phenylalanine or tryptophan, so this is likely a read error. The V gene is TRBV29-1, the J gene TRBJ2-1; 9 positions match TRBD2. The CDR3 sequence is 13 residues long. Per the germline V gene, CDR1 is SQVTM and CDR2 is ANQGSEA. This CDR3 reads CSVAGVWVNEQFS. The CDR3 bases are TGTAGCGTAGCGGGAGTGTGGGTCAATGAGCAGTTCTCC.

This clonotype was counted only a few times. The V and J genes are TRBV19 and TRBJ1-3; D possibly corresponds to TRBD1 (6 bases). The CDR3 runs to 14 residues. V gave up 5 bases and J gave up 2 bases, with 10 bases separating them. Germline assignment: CDR1 LNHDA and CDR2 SQIVND (reference sequence). CDR3 region: CASSASGAGNTIYF. The CDR3 bases are TGTGCCAGTAGTGCATCAGGGGCTGGAAACACCATATATTTT.

In this sample, this clonotype turned up a few times. One junction end does not reproduce the germline sequence, and a read error may be involved. This chain connects TRBV28 to TRBJ1-5, with D unresolved. CDR1 is MDHEN and CDR2 is SYDVKM in the germline V gene. The CDR3 runs to 17 residues. CDR3 DNA sequence: TGTGCCGGCAGTTTCGGTAGAGGCCCATATAGCAATCAGCCCCAGCATTTT. Its translation is CAGSFGRGPYSNQPQHF.

This clonotype was seen repeatedly, ten times or more. This rearrangement joins TRBV20-1 to TRBJ2-1; D is unresolved. Trimming removed 3 bases from V and 6 bases from J, with 18 bases in between. The germline V gene encodes CDR1 DFQATT and CDR2 SNEGSKA (reference sequence). The CDR3 sequence is 15 residues long. The CDR3 region has the DNA TGCAGTGCTAGGTCCTCGGTCCCGTACCTCAATGAGCAGTTCTTC. It specifies CSARSSVPYLNEQFF.

This clonotype came up a few times. This sequence joins TRBV6-2 or TRBV6-3 and TRBJ2-4, with D perhaps TRBD2 (6 bases). V gave up 1 base and J gave up 1 base, with 8 bases separating them. CDR3 length equals 15 residues. Germline CDR1 is MNHEY and CDR2 is SVGEGT. CDR3 nucleotides: TGTGCCAGCAGTTACTACGGGGGTGCCAAAAACATTCAGTACTTC. It codes for CASSYYGGAKNIQYF.

A few counts support this clonotype. The chain uses TRBV29-1 and TRBJ2-7; the D gene could be TRBD1 or TRBD2 (6 bases each). The ends were cut back, 7 bases at V and 7 bases at J, with 17 bases in the middle. This CDR3 region has 12 residues. The germline V gene has CDR1 SQVTM and CDR2 ANQGSEA. The CDR3: CSALSGAGEQYF. CDR3 bases: TGCAGCGCCCTATCGGGGGCGGGGGAGCAGTACTTC.

Many counts were recorded for this clonotype. The genes are TRBV6-7 and TRBJ2-3; 8 nucleotides line up with TRBD2. TRBV6-7 is filed as an ORF, its function uncertain. The CDR3 covers 16 residues. Trimming took 6 bases from V and 5 from J; bases not matched to a gene: 13. The CDR3 coding sequence is TGTGCCAGCAGGAGACTAGCGCACCAGAGGGAAGATACGCAGTATTTT. It codes for CASRRLAHQREDTQYF.

On this clonotype itself: This may come from a read error, since a much larger clone is one base off. Likely a read error: the CDR3 ends without its conserved phenylalanine or tryptophan. V and J are TRBV5-1 and TRBJ2-5, with 7 bases matching TRBD1. Germline V gene sequence: CDR1 SGHRS, CDR2 YFSETQ. The CDR3 loop spans 13 amino acids. Unmatched junction bases numbered 4, after V lost 7 bases and J lost 1 base. In DNA form, the CDR3 reads TGCGCCAGCCACAGGGGATCCCAAGAGACCCAGTACCTC. Its protein is CASHRGSQETQYL.

This clonotype was counted many times. This sequence joins TRBV9 and TRBJ2-1; 7 bases fit TRBD2. The germline V gene has CDR1 SGDLS and CDR2 YYNGEE. This CDR3 is 15 amino acids long. After removal of 0 bases from V and 4 bases from J, the junction contained 4 bases not matched to a gene. The CDR3 spells CASSVDGRLYNEQFF. DNA of the CDR3: TGTGCCAGCAGCGTAGACGGGAGGCTGTACAATGAGCAGTTCTTC.

This clonotype has at least ten counts. J is TRBJ2-3 and V is TRBV10-3; 7 bases map to TRBD2. This CDR3 has 14 amino acids. J was trimmed by 6 bases and V by 7 bases; bases with no gene match: 10. Germline assignment: CDR1 ENHRY and CDR2 SYGVKD. CDR3 amino acids: CAIKASGLADTQYF. The CDR3 DNA reads TGTGCCATCAAGGCTAGCGGACTGGCGGATACGCAGTATTTT.

This clonotype was detected ten times or more. The chain carries TRBV14 and TRBJ2-1; D call uncertain. This CDR3 is built from 14 residues. Looked up from germline, CDR1 is SGHDN and CDR2 is FVKESK. V lost 0 bases and J lost 4, with 7 bases in between. The CDR3 DNA reads as TGTGCCAGCAGCCAAGATCAGTTTTACAATGAGCAGTTCTTC. This sequence encodes CASSQDQFYNEQFF.

V and J are TRBV20-1 and TRBJ1-1, with D tentatively TRBD1 (6 bases). The CDR3 runs 12 residues. Trimming took off 5 bases at V and 5 bases at J, with 12 bases between the two ends. CDR1 is DFQATT and CDR2 is SNEGSKA in the germline V gene (reference sequence). The CDR3 loop reads CSAPGQGTEAFF. CDR3 sequence (DNA): TGCAGTGCTCCGGGCCAGGGGACTGAAGCTTTCTTT.

This clonotype was seen a handful of times. This rearrangement joins TRBV28 to TRBJ1-5; D is ambiguous. Germline V gene data show CDR1 as MDHEN and CDR2 as SYDVKM. V was pared by 3 bases and J by 7 bases, with 10 bases between. The CDR3 length is 13 residues. The chain's CDR3 is CASSFRGPQPQHF. The CDR3 coding sequence is TGTGCCAGCAGTTTCCGGGGTCCCCAGCCCCAGCATTTT. Using reference TRBV28 and TRBJ1-5 for the parts outside the CDR3, the full variable domain is DVKVTQSSRYLVKRTGEKVFLECVQDMDHENMFWYRQDPGLGLRLIYFSYDVKMKEKGDIPEGYSVSREKKERFSLILESASTNQTSMYLCASSFRGPQPQHFGDGTRLSIL.

V gene TRBV7-3 combines with J gene TRBJ2-3, with a weak D call TRBD2 (5 bases). The V end lost 5 bases, the J end lost 5 bases, and 8 bases lay between the germline ends. The CDR3 has 12 residues. Germline CDR1 reads SGHTA; CDR2 reads FQGTGA. The chain's CDR3 is CASSTGGDTQYF. Here the CDR3 DNA reads TGTGCCAGCAGCACTGGAGGAGATACGCAGTATTTT.

Many counts were recorded for this clonotype. V gene TRBV20-1 combines with J gene TRBJ2-7, with D unresolved. Per germline, CDR1 DFQATT and CDR2 SNEGSKA (reference sequence). The CDR3 loop spans 11 amino acids. Trimming shortened V by 4 bases and J by 7 bases, and 11 bases separated the two germline ends. The CDR3 DNA sequence: TGCAGTGCTACCAACCTCGGTGAGCAGTACTTC. Translating gives CSATNLGEQYF.

This clonotype has more than one count but fewer than ten. This chain uses TRBV28 with TRBJ1-1; no clear D gene. The CDR3 is made up of 12 amino acids. Trimming pared 6 bases from V and 2 bases from J, leaving 7 bases between. Germline CDR1 MDHEN, CDR2 SYDVKM. CDR3 loop: CASSPPNTEAFF. CDR3 DNA: TGTGCCAGCAGCCCGCCAAACACTGAAGCTTTCTTT.

This clonotype appeared a few times. It may be a read error: a sequence one base away is much more abundant. The chain carries TRBV20-1 and TRBJ2-2; TRBD2 agrees at 7 bases. The ends lost 7 bases at V and 5 bases at J; junction bases unmatched: 10. CDR1 and CDR2 (germline): DFQATT, SNEGSKA (reference sequence). The CDR3 totals 14 residues. This chain's CDR3 is CSGSGMALTGELFF. CDR3 nucleotides: TGCAGTGGAAGCGGGATGGCCCTTACCGGGGAGCTGTTTTTT.

This clonotype was detected ten times or more. The chain combines TRBV7-2 with TRBJ2-1; 8 bases line up with TRBD2. The CDR3 is made up of 17 amino acids. Losses at the gene ends were 1 base for V and 3 bases for J; bases not matched to a gene: 8. The germline CDR1 and CDR2 sequences are SGHTA and FQGNSA. The CDR3 protein is CASSLVGGRGDYNEQFF. CDR3 nucleotides: TGTGCCAGCAGCTTAGTAGGTGGGCGGGGGGACTACAATGAGCAGTTCTTC.

Notes on this clonotype: The conserved final phenylalanine or tryptophan is absent from the CDR3, which likely points to a read error. No DNA is shown, since the ends of the CDR3 on it are uncertain; the CDR3 is the one TCRdb lists. V usage is TRBV28 and J usage is TRBJ2-1; whether TRBD1, the table's D call, matches the DNA was not checked. The germline gives CDR1 MDHEN, CDR2 SYDVKM. The CDR3 length equals 16 residues, ends included. The CDR3 reads CATRLNVLFTYNEQIY.

This clonotype showed up many times. The J gene is TRBJ2-2, the V gene TRBV2; D possibly corresponds to TRBD2 (6 bases). Germline V gene sequence: CDR1 SNHLY, CDR2 FYNNEI. The CDR3 contains 14 residues. V was trimmed by 4 bases and J by 3 bases, leaving 9 bases between them. As DNA, the CDR3 is TGTGCCAGCAGTGCGGCGGGATACACCGGGGAGCTGTTTTTT. This sequence encodes CASSAAGYTGELFF.

This clonotype turned up a few times. The J gene is TRBJ2-1, the V gene TRBV18; D is undetermined. Trimming shortened V by 2 bases and J by 5 bases, and 16 bases separated the two germline ends. CDR1 and CDR2 from the germline V gene are KGHSH and LQKENI. The CDR3 has 16 amino acids. The CDR3 loop is CASSPRSGSGNNEQFF. The CDR3 region has the DNA TGTGCCAGCTCACCAAGAAGTGGGTCAGGTAACAATGAGCAGTTCTTC.

This clonotype was seen many times. The chain combines TRBV25-1 with TRBJ2-3; possibly TRBD2 for D (6 bases). The CDR3 is made up of 12 amino acids. The germline CDR1 and CDR2 sequences are MGHDK and SYGVNS. V lost 7 bases and J 5 bases, leaving 10 bases between the germline ends. The CDR3 here is CASKSSGDTQYF. In nucleotides, the CDR3 is TGTGCCAGCAAGAGTAGCGGAGATACGCAGTATTTT.

This clonotype was found a few times. One base away lies a much larger clone, so this may be a sequencing read error. This chain uses TRBV29-1 with TRBJ1-1; D unclear. Germline CDR1 and CDR2: SQVTM and ANQGSEA. The length of the CDR3 is 10 residues. The CDR3 here is CSAAGSEAYF. CDR3 nucleotides: TGCAGCGCCGCCGGGTCTGAAGCTTACTTT.

This clonotype was detected only a few times. The chain couples TRBV29-1 to TRBJ1-5; D may be TRBD1 (5 bases). There are 14 residues in the CDR3. V was clipped by 4 bases and J by 7 bases, with 17 bases between them. Germline loops: CDR1 SQVTM, CDR2 ANQGSEA. CDR3 amino acids: CSVVGGDGSQPQHF. For the CDR3, the DNA is TGCAGCGTTGTGGGGGGGGACGGGAGCCAGCCCCAGCATTTT.

This clonotype was observed at least ten times. The CDR3 nucleotides read TGTGCCAGCAGTGCTGACAGGGGTGGATACAATGAGCAGTTCTTC. It specifies CASSADRGGYNEQFF. This chain links TRBV12-3 or TRBV12-4 with TRBJ2-1; 8 bases map to TRBD1. V lost 5 bases, J lost 4 bases, and 7 bases stayed unmatched. The CDR3 totals 15 residues.

The chain recombines TRBV30 with TRBJ2-4; 7 nucleotides agree with TRBD2. This CDR3 has 13 residues. After removal of 3 bases from V and 6 bases from J, the junction contained 5 bases not matched to a gene. The V gene's germline CDR1 is GTSNPN and CDR2 SVGIG (reference sequence). CDR3 nucleotide sequence: TGTGCCTGGAGATCCGGGACTATAAACATTCAGTACTTC. The encoded protein is CAWRSGTINIQYF.

The sample holds many counts of this clonotype. This chain joins TRBV6-2 or TRBV6-3 and TRBJ2-2, with unresolved D. This CDR3 spans 16 amino acids. Germline CDR1 MNHEY, CDR2 SVGEGT. V lost 7 bases, J lost 0 bases, and 15 bases lay in between. CDR3 region: CASTPIRTANTGELFF. CDR3 sequence (DNA): TGTGCCAGCACCCCCATCAGGACGGCGAACACCGGGGAGCTGTTTTTT.

Comment on this clonotype: A much larger clone sits a single nucleotide away, making a read error possible. Likely a read error: the CDR3 ends without its conserved phenylalanine or tryptophan. The chain uses TRBV7-9 and TRBJ2-7, with D perhaps matching TRBD1 or TRBD2 (5 bases each). The germline CDR1 and CDR2 sequences are SEHNR and FQNEAQ (reference sequence). With 5 bases removed from V and 5 bases from J, the gap between germline ends came to 10 bases. The CDR3 runs to 12 residues. Here the CDR3 reads CASSATGHEQYL. As DNA, the CDR3 is TGTGCCAGCAGCGCAACGGGGCACGAGCAGTACCTC.

Ten or more counts support this clonotype. V is TRBV15 and J is TRBJ1-4, with a tentative D call TRBD1 (5 bases). The germline V gene has CDR1 LNHNV and CDR2 YYDKDF (reference sequence). Trimming pared 5 bases from V and 7 bases from J, leaving 14 bases between. This CDR3 is 14 amino acids long. CDR3: CATSPHRSGEKLFF. The CDR3 DNA reads as TGTGCCACCAGCCCTCACAGGTCTGGTGAAAAACTGTTTTTT.

This clonotype was detected ten times or more. One junction end does not reproduce the germline sequence, and a read error may be involved. The chain recombines TRBV12-3 or TRBV12-4 with TRBJ2-1; 11 nucleotides line up with TRBD2. The CDR3 runs to 14 residues. The CDR3 reads CASNLAGGRGGQFF. The CDR3 nucleotides are TGTGCCAGCAATTTAGCGGGAGGGCGGGGCGGGCAGTTCTTC.